This T cell receptor beta chain was sequenced in a study of T-cell memory formation after mild COVID-19. For the study at large: Most TCR clusters belonged to a single donor.

This clonotype turned up a few times. Germline V gives CDR1 SNHLY, CDR2 FYNNEI. V lost 5 bases, J lost 7 bases, and 6 bases lay in between. The CDR3 sequence is 12 residues long. Constant-segment primers were used for 5'RACE, and the resulting TCR alpha and TCR beta cDNA libraries carried sample barcodes and UMIs. TCRdb used MiXCR to reprocess the 5' RACE reads, holding one entry per CDR3 protein. This table has about 260,000 distinct CDR3 sequences, about 17% appearing once. This sequence was found in a man younger than 35 who had mild COVID-19 (a few samples of this study predate the infection). Cell type and time point are not known. This rearrangement joins TRBV2 to TRBJ1-6; no clear D. The sequencing sample was made of PBMCs or a T cell subset sorted from them (not recorded which). CDR3 bases: TGTGCCAGCAGTTCCTCGAATTCACCCCTCCACTTT. It specifies CASSSSNSPLHF.